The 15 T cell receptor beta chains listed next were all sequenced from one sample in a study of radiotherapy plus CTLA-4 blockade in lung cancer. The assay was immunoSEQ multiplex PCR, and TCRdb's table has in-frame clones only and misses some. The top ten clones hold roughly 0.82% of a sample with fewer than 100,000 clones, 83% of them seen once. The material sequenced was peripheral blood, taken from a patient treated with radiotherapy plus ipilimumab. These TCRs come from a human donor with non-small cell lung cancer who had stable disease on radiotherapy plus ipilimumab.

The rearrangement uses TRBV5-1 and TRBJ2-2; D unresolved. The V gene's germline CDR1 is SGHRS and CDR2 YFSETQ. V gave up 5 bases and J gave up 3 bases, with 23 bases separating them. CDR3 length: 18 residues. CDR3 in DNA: TGCGCCAGCAGTTTATTCCGAACCGGGTCCTTAGACACCGGGGAGCTGTTTTTT. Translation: CASSLFRTGSLDTGELFF.

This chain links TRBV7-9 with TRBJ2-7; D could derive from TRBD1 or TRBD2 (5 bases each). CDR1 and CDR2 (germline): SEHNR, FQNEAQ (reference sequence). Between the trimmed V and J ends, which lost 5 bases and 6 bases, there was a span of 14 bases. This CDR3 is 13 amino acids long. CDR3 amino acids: CASSQGTLAEQYF. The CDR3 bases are TGTGCCAGCAGCCAAGGGACGCTCGCCGAGCAGTACTTC.

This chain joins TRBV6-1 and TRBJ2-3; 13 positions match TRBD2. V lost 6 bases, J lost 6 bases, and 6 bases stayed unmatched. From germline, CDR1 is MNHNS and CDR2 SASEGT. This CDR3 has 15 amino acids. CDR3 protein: CASSETSGGRDTQYF. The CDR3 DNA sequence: TGTGCCAGCAGCGAGACTAGCGGGGGGAGGGATACGCAGTATTTT.

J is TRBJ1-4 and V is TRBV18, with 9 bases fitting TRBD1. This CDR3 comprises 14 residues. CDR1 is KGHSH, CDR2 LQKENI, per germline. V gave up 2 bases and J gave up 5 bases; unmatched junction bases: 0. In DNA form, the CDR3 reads TGTGCCAGCTCACCAACAGGGGGCAATGAAAAACTGTTTTTT. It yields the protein CASSPTGGNEKLFF.

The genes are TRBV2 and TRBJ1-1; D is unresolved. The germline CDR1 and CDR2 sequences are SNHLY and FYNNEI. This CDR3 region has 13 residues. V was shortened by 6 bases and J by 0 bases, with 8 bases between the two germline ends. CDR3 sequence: CASRKGLNTEAFF. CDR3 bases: TGTGCCAGCAGGAAGGGTCTGAACACTGAAGCTTTCTTT.

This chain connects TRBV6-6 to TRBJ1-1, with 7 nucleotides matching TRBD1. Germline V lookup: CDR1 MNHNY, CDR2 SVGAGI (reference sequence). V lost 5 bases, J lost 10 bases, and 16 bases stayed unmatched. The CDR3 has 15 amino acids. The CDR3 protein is CASSPSTGLGNGAFF. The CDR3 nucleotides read TGTGCCAGCAGTCCTTCGACAGGGTTGGGCAATGGAGCTTTCTTT.

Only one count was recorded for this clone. CDR3 region: CASSVQPGPANEKLFF. DNA of the CDR3: TGTGCCAGCAGTGTCCAGCCAGGGCCGGCTAATGAAAAACTGTTTTTT. V usage is TRBV6-4 and J usage is TRBJ1-4; tentative D call: TRBD1 (5 bases). CDR1 MRHNA and CDR2 SNTAGT come from the germline V gene. Trimming left V 4 bases short and J 3 bases short, with 15 bases between. The length of the CDR3 is 16 residues.

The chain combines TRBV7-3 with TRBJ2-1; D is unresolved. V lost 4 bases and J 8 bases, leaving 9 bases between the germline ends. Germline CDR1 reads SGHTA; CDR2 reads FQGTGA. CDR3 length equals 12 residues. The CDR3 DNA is TGTGCCAGCAGCTCTAAAGGCGATGAGCAGTTCTTC. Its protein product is CASSSKGDEQFF.

DNA for the CDR3: TGTGCCAGCAGCGTAGGAAGGGACACTGAAGCTTTCTTT. Its translation: CASSVGRDTEAFF. The rearrangement joins TRBV9 to TRBJ1-1; D unclear. V was clipped by 0 bases and J by 3 bases, with 6 bases between them. The germline V gene has CDR1 SGDLS and CDR2 YYNGEE. CDR3 length equals 13 residues.

The CDR3 bases are TGCAGTGCTTCGGACAGTGGCTACACCTTC. Encoded protein: CSASDSGYTF. The gene calls are TRBV20-1 and TRBJ1-2; the D gene is possibly TRBD1 (6 bases). This CDR3 has 10 amino acids. Germline CDR1 reads DFQATT; CDR2 reads SNEGSKA (reference sequence). V gave up 5 bases and J gave up 7 bases, with 8 bases separating them.

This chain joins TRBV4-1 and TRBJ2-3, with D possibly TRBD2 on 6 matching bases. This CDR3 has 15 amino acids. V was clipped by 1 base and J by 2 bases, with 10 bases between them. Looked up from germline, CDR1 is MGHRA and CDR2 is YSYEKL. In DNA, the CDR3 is TGCGCCAGCAGCCAAGGGTCGGGAGTCACAGATACGCAGTATTTT. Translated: CASSQGSGVTDTQYF.

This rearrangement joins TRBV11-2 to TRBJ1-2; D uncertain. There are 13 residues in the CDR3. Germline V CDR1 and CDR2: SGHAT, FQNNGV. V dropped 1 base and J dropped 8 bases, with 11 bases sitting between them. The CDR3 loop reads CASSLVGLDGYTF. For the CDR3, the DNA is TGTGCCAGCAGCTTAGTAGGGTTGGACGGCTACACCTTC. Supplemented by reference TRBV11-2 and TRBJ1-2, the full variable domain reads EAGVAQSPRYKIIEKRQSVAFWCNPISGHATLYWYQQILGQGPKLLIQFQNNGVVDDSQLPKDRFSAERLKGVDSTLKIQPAKLEDSAVYLCASSLVGLDGYTFGSGTRLTVV.

The CDR3 sequence is CAAKGGLNQPQHF. CDR3 DNA: TGTGCCGCGAAGGGGGGCCTCAATCAGCCCCAGCATTTT. The V gene is TRBV30, the J gene TRBJ1-5, with a possible D match to TRBD1 (6 bases). CDR3 length equals 13 residues. CDR1 and CDR2 (germline): GTSNPN, SVGIG (reference sequence). The V end lost 8 bases, the J end lost 3 bases, and 14 bases lay between the germline ends.

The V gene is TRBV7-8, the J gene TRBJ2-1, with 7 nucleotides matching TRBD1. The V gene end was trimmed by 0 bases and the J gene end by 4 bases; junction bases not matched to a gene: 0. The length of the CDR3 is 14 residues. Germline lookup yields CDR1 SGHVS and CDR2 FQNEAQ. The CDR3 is CASSLAQGYNEQFF. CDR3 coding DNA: TGTGCCAGCAGCTTAGCACAGGGGTACAATGAGCAGTTCTTC.

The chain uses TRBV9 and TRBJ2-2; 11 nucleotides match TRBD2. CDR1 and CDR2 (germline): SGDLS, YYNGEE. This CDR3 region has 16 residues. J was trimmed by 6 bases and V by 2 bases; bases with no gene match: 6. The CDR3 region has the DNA TGTGCCAGCAGCGTGCCCGGACTAGCGGGCCCCGGGGAGCTGTTTTTT. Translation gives CASSVPGLAGPGELFF.